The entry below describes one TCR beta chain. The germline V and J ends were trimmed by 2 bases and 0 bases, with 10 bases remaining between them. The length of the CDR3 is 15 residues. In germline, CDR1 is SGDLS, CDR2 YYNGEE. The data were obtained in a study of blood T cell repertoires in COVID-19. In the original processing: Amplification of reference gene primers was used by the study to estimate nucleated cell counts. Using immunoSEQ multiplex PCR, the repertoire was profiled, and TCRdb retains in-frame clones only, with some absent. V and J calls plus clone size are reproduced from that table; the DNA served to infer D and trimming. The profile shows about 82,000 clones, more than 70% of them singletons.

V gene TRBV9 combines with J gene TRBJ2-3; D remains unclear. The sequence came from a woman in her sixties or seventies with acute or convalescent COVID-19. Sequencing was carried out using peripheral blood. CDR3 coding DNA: TGTGCCAGCAGCGTCGGGTCGGTGAGCACAGATACGCAGTATTTT. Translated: CASSVGSVSTDTQYF.